This entry lists 30 T cell receptor beta chains sequenced from one sample in a study of blood T cell repertoires in COVID-19. Here immunoSEQ multiplex PCR was the method, and the copy in TCRdb shows in-frame clones only, minus some. The data hold 160,000 or so clones, with about 80% observed a single time. Sequenced: peripheral blood. The receptors shown here come from a woman in her 70s with acute or convalescent COVID-19.

This sequence joins TRBV19 and TRBJ1-3, with 11 bases fitting TRBD1. This CDR3 has 16 amino acids. Germline V gene sequence: CDR1 LNHDA, CDR2 SQIVND (reference sequence). Trimming removed 6 bases from V and 0 bases from J; junction bases left unmatched: 4. The DNA for the CDR3 is TGTGCCAGTAGCGGACAGGGGGCTTCCTCTGGAAACACCATATATTTT. Its translation: CASSGQGASSGNTIYF.

J is TRBJ2-1 and V is TRBV2; maybe TRBD2 (6 bases). The CDR3 is made up of 16 amino acids. Trimming pared 3 bases from V and 3 bases from J, leaving 15 bases between. CDR1 SNHLY and CDR2 FYNNEI come from the germline V gene. DNA for the CDR3: TGTGCCAGCAGTGAGAAATCGGGAGTCGGCTACAATGAGCAGTTCTTC. Translating it yields CASSEKSGVGYNEQFF.

The chain employs TRBV11-3 and TRBJ2-3; TRBD1 matches at 7 bases. The CDR3 covers 14 residues. CDR1 is SGHNT, CDR2 YENEEA, per germline. V dropped 6 bases and J dropped 0; count of bases not matched to a gene: 3. The CDR3 sequence: CASSQQGSTDTQYF. The CDR3 DNA reads TGTGCCAGCAGTCAACAGGGGAGCACAGATACGCAGTATTTT. The complete variable domain, with remaining parts taken from reference TRBV11-3 and TRBJ2-3, reads EAGVVQSPRYKIIEKKQPVAFWCNPISGHNTLYWYLQNLGQGPELLIRYENEEAVDDSQLPKDRFSAERLKGVDSTLKIQPAELGDSAVYLCASSQQGSTDTQYFGPGTRLTVL.

This chain joins TRBV10-3 and TRBJ2-1; TRBD2 agrees at 11 bases. Looked up from germline, CDR1 is ENHRY and CDR2 is SYGVKD. The CDR3 runs to 15 residues. The ends lost 3 bases at V and 6 bases at J; junction bases unmatched: 4. The CDR3 bases are TGTGCCATCAGTGATAGCGGGAGGGCCTCCAATGAGCAGTTCTTC. This encodes CAISDSGRASNEQFF.

The chain links TRBV30 to TRBJ1-1; 7 nucleotides line up with TRBD1. After removal of 6 bases from V and 4 bases from J, the junction contained 11 bases not matched to a gene. This CDR3 contains 14 residues. The germline V gene has CDR1 GTSNPN and CDR2 SVGIG (reference sequence). CDR3 protein: CACNRQGWGTEAFF. CDR3 in DNA: TGTGCCTGCAACCGACAGGGTTGGGGCACTGAAGCTTTCTTT.

The genes are TRBV5-1 and TRBJ2-7, with TRBD1 as a possible D gene (5 bases). CDR3 length equals 19 residues. Germline-derived CDR1 and CDR2 are SGHRS and YFSETQ. V lost 1 base to trimming and J lost 3 bases, with 26 bases between them. The CDR3 DNA is TGCGCCAGCAGCTTGCAGCAGGGTAAAAAGGGGATAAGGGACTACGAGCAGTACTTC. It codes for CASSLQQGKKGIRDYEQYF.

The V and J genes are TRBV21-1 and TRBJ1-3. TRBV21-1 is a listed pseudogene. The length of the CDR3 is 15 residues. The CDR3 region has the DNA TGTGCCAGCAGCTCCCATAGTAACTCTGAAAACACCATATATTTT. Translation gives CASSSHSNSENTIYF.

V is TRBV5-6 and J is TRBJ2-7; D possibly corresponds to TRBD2 (6 bases). From germline, CDR1 is SGHDT and CDR2 YYEEEE. CDR3 size: 15 residues. V was cut by 4 bases and J by 3 bases, with 17 bases left in between. The CDR3 spells CASSGLGGANYEQYF. CDR3 DNA: TGTGCCAGCAGCGGCCTAGGAGGGGCTAACTACGAGCAGTACTTC. The whole variable domain, remainder taken from reference TRBV5-6 and TRBJ2-7, is DAGVTQSPTHLIKTRGQQVTLRCSPKSGHDTVSWYQQALGQGPQFIFQYYEEEERQRGNFPDRFSGHQFPNYSSELNVNALLLGDSALYLCASSGLGGANYEQYFGPGTRLTVT.

In nucleotides, the CDR3 is TGTGCCAGCAGCATGCTTCACTTCGGGACTAGCGACAATGAGCAGTTCTTC. Protein product: CASSMLHFGTSDNEQFF. The chain employs TRBV12-1 and TRBJ2-1; the table's D call, TRBD2, was not checked against the DNA. TRBV12-1 is recorded as a pseudogene. This CDR3 contains 17 residues.

The chain is built from TRBV19 and TRBJ1-1; TRBD1 matches at 10 bases. The CDR3 extends over 15 amino acids. Trimming removed 2 bases from V and 1 base from J; junction bases left unmatched: 1. The germline V gene has CDR1 LNHDA and CDR2 SQIVND (reference sequence). DNA for the CDR3: TGTGCCAGTAGTATACGGACAGGGGGGAACACTGAAGCTTTCTTT. This codes for CASSIRTGGNTEAFF.

The V and J genes are TRBV11-2 and TRBJ2-3, with D possibly being TRBD1 (5 bases). Trimming cost V 4 bases and J 0 bases, with 8 bases left between them. Germline V gene sequence: CDR1 SGHAT, CDR2 FQNNGV. The CDR3 totals 14 residues. CDR3 sequence reads: CASSSRASTDTQYF. The DNA of the CDR3 is TGTGCCAGCAGCTCCAGGGCCAGCACAGATACGCAGTATTTT.

The rearrangement joins TRBV7-8 to TRBJ2-1; 7 bases line up with TRBD1. V was clipped by 3 bases and J by 4 bases; unmatched bases: 3. The CDR3 is 14 amino acids. Germline CDR1 and CDR2: SGHVS and FQNEAQ. The DNA of the CDR3 is TGTGCCAGCAGCTTCAGACAGGGTTACAATGAGCAGTTCTTC. As protein: CASSFRQGYNEQFF.

This clone occurred a few times. The V and J genes are TRBV27 and TRBJ1-1; 8 bases align to TRBD1. Germline assignment: CDR1 MNHEY and CDR2 SMNVEV (reference sequence). The CDR3 has 15 residues. The trim removed 4 bases at V and 4 bases at J, leaving 8 bases unmatched. CDR3 amino acids: CASSSRQGMGTEAFF. DNA for the CDR3: TGTGCCAGCAGTTCCCGACAGGGGATGGGCACTGAAGCTTTCTTT.

The rearrangement links TRBV2 to TRBJ2-1; the match to TRBD2 covers 14 bases. Trimming cost V 0 bases and J 9 bases; bases outside gene matches: 7. The CDR3 runs 17 residues. CDR1 and CDR2 from the germline V gene are SNHLY and FYNNEI. The CDR3 DNA follows: TGTGCCAGCAGTGAAGCGCTTCGACTAGCGGGAGGGACTGAGCAGTTCTTC. Its translation: CASSEALRLAGGTEQFF.

This chain joins TRBV6-5 and TRBJ1-2, with a possible D match to TRBD1 (5 bases). Trimming stripped 5 bases from V and 2 bases from J, with 12 bases between. Germline V gives CDR1 MNHEY, CDR2 SVGAGI. The CDR3 consists of 14 residues. The CDR3 protein is CASSRPQGNYGYTF. CDR3 coding DNA: TGTGCCAGCAGTCGACCGCAGGGAAACTATGGCTACACCTTC.

The genes are TRBV4-1 and TRBJ1-4; D is unclear. The CDR3 length is 11 residues. Germline V gene data show CDR1 as MGHRA and CDR2 as YSYEKL. Trimming removed 4 bases from V and 13 bases from J, with 10 bases in between. CDR3 residues: CASSREGRLFF. DNA for the CDR3: TGCGCCAGCAGCCGGGAGGGCAGACTGTTTTTT.

The chain links TRBV28 to TRBJ1-2; D not resolved. The germline gives CDR1 MDHEN, CDR2 SYDVKM. The CDR3 runs to 14 residues. V dropped 1 base and J dropped 2 bases, with 8 bases sitting between them. CDR3 nucleotides: TGTGCCAGCAGTTTATTATCAAGCAACTATGGCTACACCTTC. This codes for CASSLLSSNYGYTF.

V gene TRBV4-2 combines with J gene TRBJ2-1, with D perhaps matching TRBD1 (5 bases). Trimming took 0 bases from V and 8 from J, leaving 17 bases between them. CDR3 length equals 16 residues. Germline CDR1 is LGHNA and CDR2 is YNFKEQ. Here the CDR3 reads CASSQDHPGLSYEQFF. Here the CDR3 DNA reads TGTGCCAGCAGCCAAGATCATCCAGGGTTGAGTTATGAGCAGTTCTTC.

The chain uses TRBV5-8 and TRBJ2-1; 10 nucleotides agree with TRBD1. Germline lookup yields CDR1 SGHTS and CDR2 YDEGEE. The CDR3 loop spans 15 amino acids. Losses at the gene ends were 4 bases for V and 3 bases for J; bases not matched to a gene: 4. CDR3 protein: CASSPDRGFYNEQFF. Here the CDR3 DNA reads TGTGCCAGCAGCCCGGACAGGGGGTTCTACAATGAGCAGTTCTTC.

The chain recombines TRBV19 with TRBJ2-7; D perhaps matches TRBD1 (5 bases). CDR1 LNHDA and CDR2 SQIVND come from the germline V gene (reference sequence). V was clipped by 3 bases and J by 0 bases, with 15 bases between them. This CDR3 has 16 residues. The CDR3 sequence is CASSILWGRSSYEQYF. The CDR3 DNA is TGTGCCAGTAGTATTCTCTGGGGCAGGAGCTCCTACGAGCAGTACTTC.

The chain employs TRBV11-3 and TRBJ2-3, with a tentative D call TRBD2 (5 bases). The CDR3 spans 13 residues. Germline values: CDR1 SGHNT, CDR2 YENEEA. V dropped 5 bases and J dropped 4 bases, with 10 bases sitting between them. The CDR3 here is CASSPAVADTQYF. The DNA for the CDR3 is TGTGCCAGCAGCCCAGCGGTTGCAGATACGCAGTATTTT.

This chain links TRBV2 with TRBJ2-5; 7 bases are shared with TRBD2. Trimming cost V 5 bases and J 5 bases; bases outside gene matches: 11. Germline V lookup: CDR1 SNHLY, CDR2 FYNNEI. The CDR3 runs to 15 residues. CDR3 sequence reads: CASSFWAGDGETQYF. As DNA, the CDR3 is TGTGCCAGCAGTTTCTGGGCGGGGGACGGGGAGACCCAGTACTTC. Based on the CDR3 plus reference TRBV2 and TRBJ2-5, the full variable domain is EPEVTQTPSHQVTQMGQEVILRCVPISNHLYFYWYRQILGQKVEFLVSFYNNEISEKSEIFDDQFSVERPDGSNFTLKIRSTKLEDSAMYFCASSFWAGDGETQYFGPGTRLLVL.

The V call is TRBV18, the J call TRBJ2-3, with TRBD1 matching 8 bases. V lost 3 bases and J lost 5; bases outside the gene matches: 10. Germline V gene sequence: CDR1 KGHSH, CDR2 LQKENI. The length of the CDR3 is 16 residues. The CDR3, as DNA: TGTGCCAGCTCACCTATGAGGCAGGGGGCAGGAGATACGCAGTATTTT. Translated, it gives CASSPMRQGAGDTQYF.

The genes are TRBV21-1 and TRBJ1-2; TRBD1, the D gene given by the table, was not confirmed from the DNA. TRBV21-1 is a known pseudogene. The CDR3 has 13 residues. This CDR3 reads CAGGGATIYGYTF. CDR3 DNA: TGTGCCGGAGGGGGCGCGACGATCTATGGCTACACCTTC.

The J gene is TRBJ2-1, the V gene TRBV7-3; TRBD2 agrees at 7 bases. Germline trimming cut 4 bases from V and 6 bases from J; bases unmatched to any gene: 9. This CDR3 spans 15 amino acids. Per the germline V gene, CDR1 is SGHTA and CDR2 is FQGTGA. CDR3 in DNA: TGTGCCAGCAGCTCCTTTGGGGCGGGGGTCAATGAGCAGTTCTTC. Protein sequence: CASSSFGAGVNEQFF. Full variable domain (rest looked up from reference TRBV7-3 and TRBJ2-1): GAGVSQTPSNKVTEKGKYVELRCDPISGHTALYWYRQSLGQGPEFLIYFQGTGAADDSGLPNDRFFAVRPEGSVSTLKIQRTERGDSAVYLCASSSFGAGVNEQFFGPGTRLTVL.

The chain links TRBV5-6 to TRBJ2-5; a weak D match, TRBD2 (6 bases). Trimming took 4 bases from V and 2 from J, leaving 12 bases between them. This CDR3 is built from 14 residues. The germline V gene has CDR1 SGHDT and CDR2 YYEEEE. The DNA for the CDR3 is TGTGCCAGCAGCCACCTAGCGACACAAGAGACCCAGTACTTC. It encodes CASSHLATQETQYF.

This rearrangement joins TRBV24-1 to TRBJ2-3, with a tentative D call TRBD2 (6 bases). The CDR3 loop spans 15 amino acids. V lost 9 bases and J 2 bases, leaving 17 bases between the germline ends. Per the germline V gene, CDR1 is KGHDR and CDR2 is SFDVKD. The DNA for the CDR3 is TGTGCCACCGGGGGAGGTTCCAGCTCCACAGATACGCAGTATTTT. Amino acid sequence: CATGGGSSSTDTQYF.

The rearrangement uses TRBV6-2 or TRBV6-3 and TRBJ2-2, with TRBD1 matching over 8 bases. CDR1 and CDR2 from the germline V gene are MNHEY and SVGEGT. This CDR3 spans 17 amino acids. V dropped 5 bases and J dropped 3; count of bases not matched to a gene: 11. For the CDR3, the DNA is TGTGCCAGCAGTAGATCCGGGACAGGATCGTACACCGGGGAGCTGTTTTTT. It yields the protein CASSRSGTGSYTGELFF.

The V call is TRBV29-1, the J call TRBJ2-7, with 7 positions matching TRBD1. V dropped 4 bases and J dropped 1; count of bases not matched to a gene: 4. Germline assignment: CDR1 SQVTM and CDR2 ANQGSEA. The CDR3 contains 13 residues. CDR3 nucleotides: TGCAGCGTTGTGGCGACAGGGTCCTACGAGCAGTACTTC. The encoded protein is CSVVATGSYEQYF.

This clone was detected only once. CDR3 amino acids: CASSVGEGRGLFF. The CDR3 nucleotides read TGTGCCAGCAGCGTTGGGGAGGGGAGGGGACTGTTTTTT. This chain links TRBV9 with TRBJ1-4, with a possible D match to TRBD1 (5 bases). Germline-derived CDR1 and CDR2 are SGDLS and YYNGEE. Trimming pared 2 bases from V and 13 bases from J, leaving 15 bases between. The CDR3 is made up of 13 amino acids. The full variable domain, rest sourced from reference TRBV9 and TRBJ1-4, is DSGVTQTPKHLITATGQRVTLRCSPRSGDLSVYWYQQSLDQGLQFLIQYYNGEERAKGNILERFSAQQFPDLHSELNLSSLELGDSALYFCASSVGEGRGLFFGSGTQLSVL.